This T cell receptor beta chain was profiled in a study of shared clonotypes between healthy human individuals. Notes on the study in general: All-four-donor shared clonotypes had higher generation probabilities than non-shared clonotypes did. Expectations were that clonotype sharing among donors would be affected by sequencing depth.

Germline lookup yields CDR1 LNHNV and CDR2 YYDKDF (reference sequence). The CDR3 is 15 residues long. V was trimmed by 0 bases and J by 1 base, leaving 7 bases between them. The protocol was immunoSEQ multiplex PCR, while the TCRdb copy is restricted to in-frame clones and leaves out a portion. The sample records approximately 980,000 clones, over 60% being singletons. This clone was recorded once. The antigen is not known. The receptor was isolated from a man younger than 30 in good health. J is TRBJ2-1 and V is TRBV15; D may be TRBD1 (5 bases). The specimen was memory CD4+ T cells sorted from blood. Subset specified: CD45RA-negative fraction. DNA for the CDR3: TGTGCCACCAGCAGAGACAGGGCTTCCTACAATGAGCAGTTCTTC. Its protein product is CATSRDRASYNEQFF. Full variable domain (missing parts from reference TRBV15 and TRBJ2-1): DAMVIQNPRYQVTQFGKPVTLSCSQTLNHNVMYWYQQKSSQAPKLLFHYYDKDFNNEADTPDNFQSRRPNTSFCFLDIRSPGLGDTAMYLCATSRDRASYNEQFFGPGTRLTVL.